Sequencing of this TCR beta chain was carried out in a study of cytomegalovirus exposure and HLA in healthy donors. Germline V gives CDR1 MNHEY, CDR2 SVGAGI. V shed 7 bases and J shed 3 bases, with 13 bases lying between them. The CDR3 totals 13 residues. PCR used 60 Vbeta primers and 13 Jbeta primers. TCRdb keeps only in-frame clones here, not all; method: immunoSEQ multiplex PCR. The sample carries about 76,000 clones, 79% recorded once. Material for sequencing was PBMCs. This chain uses TRBV6-5 with TRBJ2-7, with a weak D call TRBD2 (5 bases). The clonotype originates from a man aged 25 to 45 in good health and CMV-seronegative. The CDR3 sequence is CASTKPGVYEQYF. For the CDR3, the DNA is TGTGCCAGCACTAAACCCGGGGTCTACGAGCAGTACTTC.